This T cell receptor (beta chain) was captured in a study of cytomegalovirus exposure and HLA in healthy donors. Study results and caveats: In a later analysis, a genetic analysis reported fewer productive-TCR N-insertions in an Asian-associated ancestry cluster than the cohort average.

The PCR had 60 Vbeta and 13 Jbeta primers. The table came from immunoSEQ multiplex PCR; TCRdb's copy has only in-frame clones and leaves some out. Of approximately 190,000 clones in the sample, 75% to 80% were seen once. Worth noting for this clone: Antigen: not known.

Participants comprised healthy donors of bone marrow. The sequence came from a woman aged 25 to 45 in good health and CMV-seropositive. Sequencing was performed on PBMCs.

CDR3 in DNA: TGTGCCAGCAGCTGGGGTGGGCGGGGCGGGACTGAAGCTTTCTTT. Its protein is CASSWGGRGGTEAFF. This chain joins TRBV7-2 and TRBJ1-1, with a possible D match to TRBD1 (5 bases). The CDR3 consists of 15 residues. CDR1 SGHTA and CDR2 FQGNSA come from the germline V gene. Trimming stripped 4 bases from V and 5 bases from J, with 17 bases between.